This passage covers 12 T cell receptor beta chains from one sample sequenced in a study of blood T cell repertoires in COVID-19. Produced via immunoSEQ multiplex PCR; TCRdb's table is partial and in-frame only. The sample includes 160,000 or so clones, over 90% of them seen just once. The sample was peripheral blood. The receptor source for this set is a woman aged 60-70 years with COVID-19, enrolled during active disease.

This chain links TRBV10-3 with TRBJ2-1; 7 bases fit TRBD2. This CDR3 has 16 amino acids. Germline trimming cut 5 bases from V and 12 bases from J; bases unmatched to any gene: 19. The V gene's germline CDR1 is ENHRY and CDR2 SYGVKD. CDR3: CAISPQVGGEELLQFF. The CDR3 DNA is TGTGCCATCAGTCCCCAGGTTGGGGGGGAGGAACTATTGCAGTTCTTC.

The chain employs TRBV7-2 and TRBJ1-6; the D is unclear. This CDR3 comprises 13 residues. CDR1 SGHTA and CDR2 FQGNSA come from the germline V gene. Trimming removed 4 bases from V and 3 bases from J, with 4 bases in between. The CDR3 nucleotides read TGTGCCAGCAGCTCTCTCTATAATTCACCCCTCCACTTT. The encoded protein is CASSSLYNSPLHF.

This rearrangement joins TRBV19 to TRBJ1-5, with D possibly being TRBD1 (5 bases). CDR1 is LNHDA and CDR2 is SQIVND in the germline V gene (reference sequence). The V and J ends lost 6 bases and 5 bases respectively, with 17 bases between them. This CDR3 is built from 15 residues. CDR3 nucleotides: TGTGCCAGTAGGATTCAGGGATCCTCGGATCAGCCCCAGCATTTT. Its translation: CASRIQGSSDQPQHF.

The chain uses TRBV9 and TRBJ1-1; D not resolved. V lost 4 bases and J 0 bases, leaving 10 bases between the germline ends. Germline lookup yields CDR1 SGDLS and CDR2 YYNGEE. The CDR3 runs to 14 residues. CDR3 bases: TGTGCCAGCAGCCCTCGGACTCTGAACACTGAAGCTTTCTTT. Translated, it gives CASSPRTLNTEAFF.

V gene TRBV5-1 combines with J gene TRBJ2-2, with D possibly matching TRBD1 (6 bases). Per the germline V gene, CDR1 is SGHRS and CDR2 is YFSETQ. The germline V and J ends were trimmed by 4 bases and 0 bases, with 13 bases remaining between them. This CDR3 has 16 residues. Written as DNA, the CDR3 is TGCGCCAGCAGCCTACTGGGGGCTTCGAACACCGGGGAGCTGTTTTTT. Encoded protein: CASSLLGASNTGELFF.

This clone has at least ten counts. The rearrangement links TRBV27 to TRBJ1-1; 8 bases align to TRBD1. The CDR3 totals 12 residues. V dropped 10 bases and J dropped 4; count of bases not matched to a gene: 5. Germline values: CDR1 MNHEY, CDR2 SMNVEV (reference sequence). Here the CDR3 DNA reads TGTGCCACCCGGACAGGGAGCACTGAAGCTTTCTTT. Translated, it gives CATRTGSTEAFF.

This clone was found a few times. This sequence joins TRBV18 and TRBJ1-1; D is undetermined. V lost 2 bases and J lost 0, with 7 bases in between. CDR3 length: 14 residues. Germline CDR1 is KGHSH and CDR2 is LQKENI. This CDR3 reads CASSPAGMNTEAFF. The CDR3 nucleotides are TGTGCCAGCTCACCAGCGGGGATGAACACTGAAGCTTTCTTT.

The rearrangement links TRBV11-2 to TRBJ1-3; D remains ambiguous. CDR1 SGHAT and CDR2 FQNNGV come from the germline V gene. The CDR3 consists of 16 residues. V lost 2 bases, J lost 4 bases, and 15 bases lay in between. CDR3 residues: CASSLSPGSGGNTIYF. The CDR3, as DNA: TGTGCCAGCAGCTTAAGTCCCGGGTCGGGAGGAAACACCATATATTTT.

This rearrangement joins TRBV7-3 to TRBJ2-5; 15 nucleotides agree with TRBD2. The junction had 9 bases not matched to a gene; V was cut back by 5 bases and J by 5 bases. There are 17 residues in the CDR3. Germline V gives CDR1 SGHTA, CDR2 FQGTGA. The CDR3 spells CASSKGLAGGERETQYF. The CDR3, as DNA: TGTGCCAGCAGCAAGGGACTAGCGGGGGGAGAAAGGGAGACCCAGTACTTC.

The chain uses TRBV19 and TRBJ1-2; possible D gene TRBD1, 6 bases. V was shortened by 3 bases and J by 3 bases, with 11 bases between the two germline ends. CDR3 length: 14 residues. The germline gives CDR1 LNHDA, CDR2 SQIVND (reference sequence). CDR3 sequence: CASSIGPGDYGYTF. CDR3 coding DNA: TGTGCCAGTAGTATCGGCCCAGGGGACTATGGCTACACCTTC.

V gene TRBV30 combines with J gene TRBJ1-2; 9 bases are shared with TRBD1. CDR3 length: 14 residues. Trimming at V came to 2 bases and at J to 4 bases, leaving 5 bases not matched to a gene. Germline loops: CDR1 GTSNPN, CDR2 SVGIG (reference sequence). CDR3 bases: TGTGCCTGGAGTTACAGGGGGCCTTTCTATGGCTACACCTTC. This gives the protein CAWSYRGPFYGYTF.

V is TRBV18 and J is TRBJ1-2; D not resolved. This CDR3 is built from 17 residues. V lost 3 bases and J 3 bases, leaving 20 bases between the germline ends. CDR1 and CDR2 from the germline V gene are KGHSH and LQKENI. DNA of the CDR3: TGTGCCAGCTCACCGGCCTCCGGGGTCCGCGCGTACTATGGCTACACCTTC. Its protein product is CASSPASGVRAYYGYTF. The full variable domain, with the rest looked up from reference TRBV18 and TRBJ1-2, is NAGVMQNPRHLVRRRGQEARLRCSPMKGHSHVYWYRQLPEEGLKFMVYLQKENIIDESGMPKERFSAEFPKEGPSILRIQQVVRGDSAAYFCASSPASGVRAYYGYTFGSGTRLTVV.